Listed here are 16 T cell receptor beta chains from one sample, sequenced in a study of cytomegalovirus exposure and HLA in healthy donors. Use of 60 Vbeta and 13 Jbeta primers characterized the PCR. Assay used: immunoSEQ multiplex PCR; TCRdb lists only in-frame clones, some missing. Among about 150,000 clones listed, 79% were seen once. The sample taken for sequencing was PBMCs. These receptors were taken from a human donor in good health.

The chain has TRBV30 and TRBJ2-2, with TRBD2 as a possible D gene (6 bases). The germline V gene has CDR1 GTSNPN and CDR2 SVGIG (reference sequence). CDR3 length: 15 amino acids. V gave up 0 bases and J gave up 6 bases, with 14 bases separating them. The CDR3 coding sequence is TGTGCCTGGAGTGTCCCCAGCGGGCGAGCCGGGGAGCTGTTTTTT. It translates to CAWSVPSGRAGELFF.

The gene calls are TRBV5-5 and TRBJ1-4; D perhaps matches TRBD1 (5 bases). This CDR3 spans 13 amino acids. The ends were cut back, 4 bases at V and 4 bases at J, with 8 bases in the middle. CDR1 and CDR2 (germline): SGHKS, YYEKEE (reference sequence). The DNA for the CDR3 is TGTGCCAGCAGCCCAGACAGTAATGAAAAACTGTTTTTT. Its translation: CASSPDSNEKLFF.

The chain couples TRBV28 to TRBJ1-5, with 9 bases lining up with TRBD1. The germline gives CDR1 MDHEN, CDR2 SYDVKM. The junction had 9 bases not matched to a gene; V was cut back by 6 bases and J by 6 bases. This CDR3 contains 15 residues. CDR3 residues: CASRHPGQGAQPQHF. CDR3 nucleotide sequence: TGTGCCAGCAGACATCCGGGACAGGGAGCTCAGCCCCAGCATTTT.

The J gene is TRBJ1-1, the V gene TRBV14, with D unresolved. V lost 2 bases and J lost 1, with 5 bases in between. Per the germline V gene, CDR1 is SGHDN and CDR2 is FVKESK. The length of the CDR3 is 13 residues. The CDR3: CASSQLANTEAFF. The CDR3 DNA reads TGTGCCAGCAGCCAACTGGCGAACACTGAAGCTTTCTTT.

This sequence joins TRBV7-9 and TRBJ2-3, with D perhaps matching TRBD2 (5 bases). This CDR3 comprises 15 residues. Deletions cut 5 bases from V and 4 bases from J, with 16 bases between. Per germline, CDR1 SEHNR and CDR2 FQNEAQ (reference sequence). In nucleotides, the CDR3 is TGTGCCAGCAGCCCGATGGCGTCTAGCTCAGATACGCAGTATTTT. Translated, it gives CASSPMASSSDTQYF.

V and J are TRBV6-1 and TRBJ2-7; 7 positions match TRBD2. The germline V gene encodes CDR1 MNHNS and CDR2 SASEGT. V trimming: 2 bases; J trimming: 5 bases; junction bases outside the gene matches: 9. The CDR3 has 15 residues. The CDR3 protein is CASSEIRGGFDEQYF. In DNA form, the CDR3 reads TGTGCCAGCAGTGAAATCCGGGGAGGGTTCGACGAGCAGTACTTC.

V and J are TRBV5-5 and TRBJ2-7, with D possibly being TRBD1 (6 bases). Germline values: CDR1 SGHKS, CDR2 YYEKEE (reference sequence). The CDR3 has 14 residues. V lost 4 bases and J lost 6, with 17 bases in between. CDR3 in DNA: TGTGCCAGCAGCCAAGGGGGTGGGGGTAGCGAGCAGTACTTC. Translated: CASSQGGGGSEQYF.

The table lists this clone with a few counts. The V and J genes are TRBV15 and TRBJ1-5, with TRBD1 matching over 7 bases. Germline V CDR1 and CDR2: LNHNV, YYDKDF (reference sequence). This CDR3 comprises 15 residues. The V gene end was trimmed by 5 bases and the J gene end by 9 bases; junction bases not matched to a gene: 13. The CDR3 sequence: CATSQNEGAAGPQHF. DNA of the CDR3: TGTGCCACCAGCCAAAATGAGGGGGCGGCGGGGCCCCAGCATTTT. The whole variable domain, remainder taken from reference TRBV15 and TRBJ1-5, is DAMVIQNPRYQVTQFGKPVTLSCSQTLNHNVMYWYQQKSSQAPKLLFHYYDKDFNNEADTPDNFQSRRPNTSFCFLDIRSPGLGDTAMYLCATSQNEGAAGPQHFGDGTRLSIL.

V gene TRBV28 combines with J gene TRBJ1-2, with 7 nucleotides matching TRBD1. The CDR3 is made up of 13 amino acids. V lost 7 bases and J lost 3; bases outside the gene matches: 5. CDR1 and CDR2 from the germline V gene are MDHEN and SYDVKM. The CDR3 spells CASNRGGDYGYTF. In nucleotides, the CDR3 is TGTGCCAGCAACAGAGGGGGCGACTATGGCTACACCTTC.

The CDR3 nucleotides read TGTGCCAGCAGCTTCGACAGGGGGGGACACAATGAGCAGTTCTTC. The encoded protein is CASSFDRGGHNEQFF. This rearrangement joins TRBV7-3 to TRBJ2-1, with 9 bases matching TRBD1. This CDR3 spans 15 amino acids. Trimming removed 3 bases from V and 5 bases from J; junction bases left unmatched: 5. In germline, CDR1 is SGHTA, CDR2 FQGTGA.

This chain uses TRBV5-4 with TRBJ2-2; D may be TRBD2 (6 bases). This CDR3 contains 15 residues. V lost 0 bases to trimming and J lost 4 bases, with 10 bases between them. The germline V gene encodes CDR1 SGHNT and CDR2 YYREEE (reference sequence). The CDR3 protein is CASSLGGRSTGELFF. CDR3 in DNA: TGTGCCAGCAGCTTGGGGGGGAGGAGCACCGGGGAGCTGTTTTTT. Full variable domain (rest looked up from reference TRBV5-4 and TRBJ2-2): ETGVTQSPTHLIKTRGQQVTLRCSSQSGHNTVSWYQQALGQGPQFIFQYYREEENGRGNFPPRFSGLQFPNYSSELNVNALELDDSALYLCASSLGGRSTGELFFGEGSRLTVL.

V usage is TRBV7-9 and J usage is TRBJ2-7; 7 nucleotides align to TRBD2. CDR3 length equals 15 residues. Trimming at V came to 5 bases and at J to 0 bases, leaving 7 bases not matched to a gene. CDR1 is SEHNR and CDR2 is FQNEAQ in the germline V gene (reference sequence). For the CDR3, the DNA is TGTGCCAGCAGCCATTCGACTAGCATCTCCTACGAGCAGTACTTC. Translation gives CASSHSTSISYEQYF. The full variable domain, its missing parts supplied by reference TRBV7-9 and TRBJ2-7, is DTGVSQNPRHKITKRGQNVTFRCDPISEHNRLYWYRQTLGQGPEFLTYFQNEAQLEKSRLLSDRFSAERPKGSFSTLEIQRTEQGDSAMYLCASSHSTSISYEQYFGPGTRLTVT.

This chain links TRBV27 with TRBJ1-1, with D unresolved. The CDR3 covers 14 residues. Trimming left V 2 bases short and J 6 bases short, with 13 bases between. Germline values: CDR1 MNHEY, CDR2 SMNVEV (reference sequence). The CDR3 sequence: CASSLNPSGAEAFF. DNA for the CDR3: TGTGCCAGCAGTTTAAACCCCTCGGGAGCTGAAGCTTTCTTT.

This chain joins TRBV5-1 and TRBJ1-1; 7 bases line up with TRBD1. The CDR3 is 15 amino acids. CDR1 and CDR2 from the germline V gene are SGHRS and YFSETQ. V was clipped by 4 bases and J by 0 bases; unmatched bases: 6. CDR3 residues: CASSSGQDMNTEAFF. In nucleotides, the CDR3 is TGCGCCAGCAGCAGTGGACAGGATATGAACACTGAAGCTTTCTTT.

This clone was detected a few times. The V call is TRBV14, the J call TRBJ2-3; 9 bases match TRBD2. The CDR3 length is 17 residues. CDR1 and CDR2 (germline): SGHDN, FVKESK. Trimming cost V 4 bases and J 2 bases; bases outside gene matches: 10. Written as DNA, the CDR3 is TGTGCCAGCAGCCCATGGGGACTAGCAGAATCCACAGATACGCAGTATTTT. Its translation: CASSPWGLAESTDTQYF.

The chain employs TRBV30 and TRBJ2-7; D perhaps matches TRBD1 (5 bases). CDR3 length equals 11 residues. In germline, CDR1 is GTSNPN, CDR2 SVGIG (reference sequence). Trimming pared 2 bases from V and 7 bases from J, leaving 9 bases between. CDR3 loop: CAWSQGGEQYF. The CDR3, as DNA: TGTGCCTGGAGTCAGGGCGGAGAGCAGTACTTC.